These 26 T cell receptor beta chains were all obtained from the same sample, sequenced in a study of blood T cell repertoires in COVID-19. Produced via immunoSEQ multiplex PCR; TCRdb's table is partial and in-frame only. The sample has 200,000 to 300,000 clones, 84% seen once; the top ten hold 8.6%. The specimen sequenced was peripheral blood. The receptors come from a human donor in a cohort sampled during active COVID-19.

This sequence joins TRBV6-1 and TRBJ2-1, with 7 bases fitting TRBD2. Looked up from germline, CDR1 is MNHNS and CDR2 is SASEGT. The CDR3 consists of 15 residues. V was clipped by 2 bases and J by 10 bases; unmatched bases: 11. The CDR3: CASSEIGLGLGEQFF. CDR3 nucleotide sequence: TGTGCCAGCAGTGAAATAGGACTAGGATTGGGGGAGCAGTTCTTC.

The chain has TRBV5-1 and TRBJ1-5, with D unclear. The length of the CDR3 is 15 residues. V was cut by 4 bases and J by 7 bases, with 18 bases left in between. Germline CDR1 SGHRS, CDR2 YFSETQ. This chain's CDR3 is CASSKVSGVGQPQHF. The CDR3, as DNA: TGCGCCAGCAGCAAGGTTAGCGGAGTGGGACAGCCCCAGCATTTT.

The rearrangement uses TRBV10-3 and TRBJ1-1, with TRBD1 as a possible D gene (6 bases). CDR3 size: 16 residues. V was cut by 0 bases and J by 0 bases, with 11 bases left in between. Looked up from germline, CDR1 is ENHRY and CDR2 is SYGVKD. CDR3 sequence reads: CAISESGGLVNTEAFF. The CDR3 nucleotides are TGTGCCATCAGTGAGTCGGGGGGGCTGGTGAACACTGAAGCTTTCTTT.

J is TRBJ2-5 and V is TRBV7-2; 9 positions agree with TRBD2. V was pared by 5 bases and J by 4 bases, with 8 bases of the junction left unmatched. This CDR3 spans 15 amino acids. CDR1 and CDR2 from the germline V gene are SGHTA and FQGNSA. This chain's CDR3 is CASSQQAGGGETQYF. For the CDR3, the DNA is TGTGCCAGCAGCCAGCAAGCGGGGGGAGGAGAGACCCAGTACTTC.

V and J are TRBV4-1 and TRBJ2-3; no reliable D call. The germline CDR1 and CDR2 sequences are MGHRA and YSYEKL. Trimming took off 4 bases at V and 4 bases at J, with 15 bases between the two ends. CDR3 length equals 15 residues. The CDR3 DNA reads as TGCGCCAGCAGCCTCACAAATGGGCTCTCAGATACGCAGTATTTT. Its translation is CASSLTNGLSDTQYF.

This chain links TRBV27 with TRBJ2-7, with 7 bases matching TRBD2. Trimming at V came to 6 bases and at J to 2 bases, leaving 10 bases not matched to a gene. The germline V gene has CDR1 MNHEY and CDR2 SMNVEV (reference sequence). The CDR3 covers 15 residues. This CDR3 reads CASSPHGGGPYEQYF. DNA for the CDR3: TGTGCCAGCAGCCCTCACGGGGGAGGGCCCTACGAGCAGTACTTC.

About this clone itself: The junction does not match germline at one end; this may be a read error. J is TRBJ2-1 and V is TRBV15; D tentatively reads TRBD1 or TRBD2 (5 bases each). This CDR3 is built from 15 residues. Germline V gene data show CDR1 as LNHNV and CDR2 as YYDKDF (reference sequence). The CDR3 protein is CATRRAAGPYNEQFF. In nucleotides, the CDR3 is TGTGCCACCAGGAGAGCGGCAGGGCCCTACAATGAGCAGTTCTTC.

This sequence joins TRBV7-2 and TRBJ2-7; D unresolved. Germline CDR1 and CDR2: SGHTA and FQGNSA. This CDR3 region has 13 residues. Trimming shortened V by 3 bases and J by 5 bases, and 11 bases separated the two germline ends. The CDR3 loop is CASSFPGVNEQYF. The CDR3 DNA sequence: TGTGCCAGCAGCTTCCCCGGAGTGAACGAGCAGTACTTC. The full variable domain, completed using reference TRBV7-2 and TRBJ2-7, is GAGVSQSPSNKVTEKGKDVELRCDPISGHTALYWYRQSLGQGLEFLIYFQGNSAPDKSGLPSDRFSAERTGGSVSTLTIQRTQQEDSAVYLCASSFPGVNEQYFGPGTRLTVT.

This chain's CDR3 is CASSLLAGIDEQYF. The CDR3 DNA is TGCGCCAGCAGCTTACTAGCGGGAATCGACGAGCAGTACTTC. The J gene is TRBJ2-7, the V gene TRBV5-1, with 10 bases that match TRBD2. The V gene end was trimmed by 2 bases and the J gene end by 5 bases; junction bases not matched to a gene: 4. Per the germline V gene, CDR1 is SGHRS and CDR2 is YFSETQ. CDR3 length: 14 amino acids.

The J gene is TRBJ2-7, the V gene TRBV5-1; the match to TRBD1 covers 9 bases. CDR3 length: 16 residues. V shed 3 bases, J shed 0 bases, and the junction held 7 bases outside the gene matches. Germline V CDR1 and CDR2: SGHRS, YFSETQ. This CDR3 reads CASSSTGTGFSYEQYF. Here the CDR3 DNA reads TGCGCCAGCAGCTCAACCGGGACAGGGTTCTCCTACGAGCAGTACTTC.

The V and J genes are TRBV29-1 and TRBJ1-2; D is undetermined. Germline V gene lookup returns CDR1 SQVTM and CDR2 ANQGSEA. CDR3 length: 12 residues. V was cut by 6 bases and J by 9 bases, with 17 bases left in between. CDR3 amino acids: CSVEYHMASYTF. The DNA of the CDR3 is TGCAGCGTGGAATATCACATGGCAAGCTACACCTTC. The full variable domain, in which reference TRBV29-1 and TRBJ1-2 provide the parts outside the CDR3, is SAVISQKPSRDICQRGTSLTIQCQVDSQVTMMFWYRQQPGQSLTLIATANQGSEATYESGFVIDKFPISRPNLTFSTLTVSNMSPEDSSIYLCSVEYHMASYTFGSGTRLTVV.

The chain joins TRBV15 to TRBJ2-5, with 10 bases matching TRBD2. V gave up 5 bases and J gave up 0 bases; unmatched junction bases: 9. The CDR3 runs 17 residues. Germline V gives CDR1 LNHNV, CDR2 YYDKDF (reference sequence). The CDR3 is CATSHRKTSGYQETQYF. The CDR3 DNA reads TGTGCCACCAGCCATCGAAAGACTAGCGGGTACCAAGAGACCCAGTACTTC.

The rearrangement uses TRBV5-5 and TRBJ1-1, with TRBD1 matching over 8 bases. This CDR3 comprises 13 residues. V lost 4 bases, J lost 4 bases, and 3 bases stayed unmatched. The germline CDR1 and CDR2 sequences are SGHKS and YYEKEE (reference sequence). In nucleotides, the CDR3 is TGTGCCAGCAGCCTGACAGGGGCCACTGAAGCTTTCTTT. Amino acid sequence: CASSLTGATEAFF.

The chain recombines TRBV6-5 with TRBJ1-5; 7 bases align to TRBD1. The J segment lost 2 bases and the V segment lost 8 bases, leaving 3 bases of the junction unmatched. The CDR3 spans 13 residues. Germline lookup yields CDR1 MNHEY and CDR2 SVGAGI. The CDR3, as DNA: TGTGCCAGCGCAACAGGGGGCAATCAGCCCCAGCATTTT. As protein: CASATGGNQPQHF.

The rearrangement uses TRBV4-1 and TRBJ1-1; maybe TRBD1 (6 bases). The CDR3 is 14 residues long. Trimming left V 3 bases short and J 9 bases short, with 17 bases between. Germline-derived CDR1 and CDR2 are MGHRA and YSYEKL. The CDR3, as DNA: TGCGCCAGCAGCCACGGAGGGGGGGAAGCCAAAGCTTTCTTT. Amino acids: CASSHGGGEAKAFF.

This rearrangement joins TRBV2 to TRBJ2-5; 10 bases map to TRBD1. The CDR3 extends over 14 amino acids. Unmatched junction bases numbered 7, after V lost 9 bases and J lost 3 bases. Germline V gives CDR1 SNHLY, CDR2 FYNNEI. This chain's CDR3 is CASRAGTGEETQYF. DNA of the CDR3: TGTGCCAGTAGAGCCGGGACAGGGGAAGAGACCCAGTACTTC.

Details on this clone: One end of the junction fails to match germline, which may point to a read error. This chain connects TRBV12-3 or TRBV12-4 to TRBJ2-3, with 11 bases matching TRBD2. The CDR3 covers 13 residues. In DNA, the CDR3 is TGTGCCAGCAGTTTAAAAGGGTTAGCGGGGGGGTTTTTT. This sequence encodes CASSLKGLAGGFF.

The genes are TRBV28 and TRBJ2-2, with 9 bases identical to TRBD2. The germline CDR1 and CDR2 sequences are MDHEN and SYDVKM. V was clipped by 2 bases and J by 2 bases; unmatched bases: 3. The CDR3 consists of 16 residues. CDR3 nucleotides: TGTGCCAGCAGTTTACCAGCGGGGGGAAACACCGGGGAGCTGTTTTTT. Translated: CASSLPAGGNTGELFF.

In DNA, the CDR3 is TGTGCCAGCAGTTTATACCGTCGGGAGACCCAGTACTTC. Translating it yields CASSLYRRETQYF. The chain joins TRBV12-3 or TRBV12-4 to TRBJ2-5; D unresolved. V was trimmed by 2 bases and J by 5 bases, leaving 9 bases between them. CDR3 length: 13 amino acids.

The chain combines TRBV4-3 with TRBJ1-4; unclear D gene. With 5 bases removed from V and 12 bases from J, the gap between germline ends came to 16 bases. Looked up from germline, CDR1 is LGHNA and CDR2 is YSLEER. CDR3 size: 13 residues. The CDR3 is CASSALTGEELFF. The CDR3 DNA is TGCGCCAGCAGCGCCTTAACCGGGGAGGAACTGTTTTTT.

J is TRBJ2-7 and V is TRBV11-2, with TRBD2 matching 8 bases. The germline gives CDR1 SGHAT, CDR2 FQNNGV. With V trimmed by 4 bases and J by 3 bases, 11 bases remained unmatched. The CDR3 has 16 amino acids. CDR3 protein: CASSSQAGATIYEQYF. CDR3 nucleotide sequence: TGTGCCAGCAGCTCTCAAGCGGGGGCCACTATCTACGAGCAGTACTTC. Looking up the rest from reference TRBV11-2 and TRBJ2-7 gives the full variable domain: EAGVAQSPRYKIIEKRQSVAFWCNPISGHATLYWYQQILGQGPKLLIQFQNNGVVDDSQLPKDRFSAERLKGVDSTLKIQPAKLEDSAVYLCASSSQAGATIYEQYFGPGTRLTVT.

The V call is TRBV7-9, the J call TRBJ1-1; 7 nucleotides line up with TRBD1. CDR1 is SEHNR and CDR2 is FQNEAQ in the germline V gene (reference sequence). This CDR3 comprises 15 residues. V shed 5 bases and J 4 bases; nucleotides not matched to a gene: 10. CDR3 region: CASSPRQGGSTEAFF. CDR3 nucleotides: TGTGCCAGCAGCCCACGACAGGGAGGTAGCACTGAAGCTTTCTTT. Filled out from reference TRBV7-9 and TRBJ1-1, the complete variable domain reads DTGVSQNPRHKITKRGQNVTFRCDPISEHNRLYWYRQTLGQGPEFLTYFQNEAQLEKSRLLSDRFSAERPKGSFSTLEIQRTEQGDSAMYLCASSPRQGGSTEAFFGQGTRLTVV.

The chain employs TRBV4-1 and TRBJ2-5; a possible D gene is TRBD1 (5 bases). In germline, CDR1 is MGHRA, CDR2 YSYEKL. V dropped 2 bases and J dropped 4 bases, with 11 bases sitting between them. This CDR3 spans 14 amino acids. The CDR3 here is CASSQPWGGETQYF. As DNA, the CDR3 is TGCGCCAGCAGCCAACCGTGGGGCGGAGAGACCCAGTACTTC.

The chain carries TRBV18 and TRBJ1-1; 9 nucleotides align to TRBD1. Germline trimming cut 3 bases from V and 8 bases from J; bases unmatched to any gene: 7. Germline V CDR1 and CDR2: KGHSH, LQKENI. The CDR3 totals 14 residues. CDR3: CASSPDRGRVEAFF. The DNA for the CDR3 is TGTGCCAGCTCACCGGACAGGGGCCGAGTAGAAGCTTTCTTT.

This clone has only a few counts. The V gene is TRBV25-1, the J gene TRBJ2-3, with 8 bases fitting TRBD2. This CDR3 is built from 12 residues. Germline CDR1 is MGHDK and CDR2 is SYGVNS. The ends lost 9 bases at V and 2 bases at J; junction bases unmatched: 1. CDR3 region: CASSGVTDTQYF. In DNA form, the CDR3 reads TGTGCCAGTAGCGGGGTCACAGATACGCAGTATTTT.

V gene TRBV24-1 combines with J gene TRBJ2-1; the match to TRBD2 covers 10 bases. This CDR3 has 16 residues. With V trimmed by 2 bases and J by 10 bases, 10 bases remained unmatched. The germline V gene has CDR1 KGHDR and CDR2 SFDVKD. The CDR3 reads CATSDSASGRLIEQFF. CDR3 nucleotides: TGTGCCACCAGTGATTCCGCTAGCGGGAGATTAATAGAGCAGTTCTTC.